A single sample is the source of the 14 T cell receptor beta chains below, sequenced in a study of blood T cell repertoires in COVID-19. The protocol was immunoSEQ multiplex PCR, while the TCRdb copy is restricted to in-frame clones and leaves out a portion. Among approximately 200,000 clones listed, roughly 84% were seen once. Sequencing was carried out using peripheral blood. The receptors here all came from a woman in her thirties who had recovered from COVID-19.

This sequence joins TRBV4-2 and TRBJ2-3; 8 positions agree with TRBD2. Trimming removed 0 bases from V and 4 bases from J; junction bases left unmatched: 15. Germline lookup yields CDR1 LGHNA and CDR2 YNFKEQ. This CDR3 comprises 19 residues. The CDR3 nucleotides read TGTGCCAGCAGCCAAGAGTTAGCGGGGAGGGGTCTAGAGGCAGATACGCAGTATTTT. The encoded protein is CASSQELAGRGLEADTQYF.

V gene TRBV28 combines with J gene TRBJ1-2; D is perhaps TRBD1 (6 bases). The germline CDR1 and CDR2 sequences are MDHEN and SYDVKM. This CDR3 is 15 amino acids long. Trimming removed 5 bases from V and 4 bases from J, with 17 bases in between. CDR3: CASSPGQFRIYGYTF. CDR3 bases: TGTGCCAGCAGTCCCGGACAGTTCCGTATCTATGGCTACACCTTC.

The rearrangement links TRBV3-1 (or the pseudogene TRBV3-2) to TRBJ2-1; 11 bases align to TRBD1. J lost 8 bases, V lost 6 bases, and 12 bases had no gene match. Germline V gene sequence: CDR1 LGHDT, CDR2 YNNKEL (reference sequence). The CDR3 has 16 amino acids. The DNA for the CDR3 is TGTGCCAGCAGGGGTTGGACAGGGGGCTCATTTGATGAGCAGTTCTTC. It yields the protein CASRGWTGGSFDEQFF.

The chain couples TRBV11-3 to TRBJ2-1; 8 nucleotides match TRBD1. Trimming took 1 base from V and 7 from J; bases not matched to a gene: 9. Germline V gives CDR1 SGHNT, CDR2 YENEEA. This CDR3 has 16 amino acids. This chain's CDR3 is CASSLGSGGARNEQFF. CDR3 in DNA: TGTGCCAGCAGCTTAGGATCAGGGGGCGCGAGGAATGAGCAGTTCTTC. Full variable domain (rest looked up from reference TRBV11-3 and TRBJ2-1): EAGVVQSPRYKIIEKKQPVAFWCNPISGHNTLYWYLQNLGQGPELLIRYENEEAVDDSQLPKDRFSAERLKGVDSTLKIQPAELGDSAVYLCASSLGSGGARNEQFFGPGTRLTVL.

This clone was detected only once. The chain combines TRBV30 with TRBJ2-7; D is possibly TRBD1 (5 bases). Deletions cut 0 bases from V and 3 bases from J, with 9 bases between. Germline-derived CDR1 and CDR2 are GTSNPN and SVGIG (reference sequence). The CDR3 length is 13 residues. In nucleotides, the CDR3 is TGTGCCTGGAGTGTACAGGCAGGCTACGAGCAGTACTTC. Protein product: CAWSVQAGYEQYF. Full variable domain (remainder filled in from reference TRBV30 and TRBJ2-7): SQTIHQWPATLVQPVGSPLSLECTVEGTSNPNLYWYRQAAGRGLQLLFYSVGIGQISSEVPQNLSASRPQDRQFILSSKKLLLSDSGFYLCAWSVQAGYEQYFGPGTRLTVT.

Worth noting for this clone: Other DNA sequences from this sample encode an identical CDR3 as well. This chain joins TRBV30 and TRBJ2-5; D may be TRBD1 (5 bases). This CDR3 is 11 amino acids long. V lost 1 base and J lost 5, with 5 bases in between. CDR1 and CDR2 (germline): GTSNPN, SVGIG (reference sequence). The CDR3 region has the DNA TGTGCCTGGAGTGCAGGGGAGACCCAGTACTTC. The encoded protein is CAWSAGETQYF.

The V call is TRBV30, the J call TRBJ1-1; no firm D call. V was clipped by 5 bases and J by 6 bases, with 13 bases between them. CDR1 and CDR2 (germline): GTSNPN, SVGIG (reference sequence). CDR3 size: 12 residues. The CDR3 region has the DNA TGTGCCTGGGCCCCAGATAGCGCTGAAGCTTTCTTT. It yields the protein CAWAPDSAEAFF.

A few counts support this clone. The chain is built from TRBV7-2 and TRBJ1-3, with a possible D match to TRBD1 (6 bases). The V end was cut by 1 base, the J end by 3 bases, with 7 bases between. The CDR3 loop spans 14 amino acids. Germline V gives CDR1 SGHTA, CDR2 FQGNSA. CDR3 protein: CASSLDRVGNTIYF. Written as DNA, the CDR3 is TGTGCCAGCAGCTTAGACAGGGTTGGAAACACCATATATTTT. The whole variable domain, remainder taken from reference TRBV7-2 and TRBJ1-3, is GAGVSQSPSNKVTEKGKDVELRCDPISGHTALYWYRQSLGQGLEFLIYFQGNSAPDKSGLPSDRFSAERTGGSVSTLTIQRTQQEDSAVYLCASSLDRVGNTIYFGEGSWLTVV.

This clone has only one observation. The rearrangement links TRBV2 to TRBJ1-5; unclear D gene. Trimming removed 3 bases from V and 2 bases from J, with 14 bases in between. Germline V CDR1 and CDR2: SNHLY, FYNNEI. The CDR3 length is 16 residues. The CDR3 here is CASSEIGERGNQPQHF. CDR3 in DNA: TGTGCCAGCAGTGAGATCGGGGAGAGGGGCAATCAGCCCCAGCATTTT.

The rearrangement links TRBV5-5 to TRBJ2-7, with TRBD2 matching 11 bases. The CDR3 runs 15 residues. The V gene end was trimmed by 2 bases and the J gene end by 0 bases; junction bases not matched to a gene: 1. Looked up from germline, CDR1 is SGHKS and CDR2 is YYEKEE (reference sequence). The CDR3 loop reads CASSFLAGGSYEQYF. Here the CDR3 DNA reads TGTGCCAGCAGCTTTCTAGCGGGAGGCTCCTACGAGCAGTACTTC.

The rearrangement links TRBV7-6 to TRBJ2-3, with 8 bases lining up with TRBD2. This CDR3 is built from 13 residues. Germline lookup yields CDR1 SGHVS and CDR2 FNYEAQ. J gave up 5 bases and V 10 bases, and 8 bases lay outside the gene matches. The CDR3 DNA reads TGTGCCACCGGGGGGGGTCAAGAAGATACGCAGTATTTT. Translating gives CATGGGQEDTQYF. Full variable domain (outside the CDR3, taken from reference TRBV7-6 and TRBJ2-3): GAGVSQSPRYKVTKRGQDVALRCDPISGHVSLYWYRQALGQGPEFLTYFNYEAQQDKSGLPNDRFSAERPEGSISTLTIQRTEQRDSAMYRCATGGGQEDTQYFGPGTRLTVL.

The chain has TRBV21-1 and TRBJ2-1; the D segment call TRBD2 is taken from the table without a DNA check. TRBV21-1 is termed a pseudogene. The CDR3 spans 16 residues. Here the CDR3 reads CASSSPGRAPYNEQFF. CDR3 sequence (DNA): TGTGCCAGCAGCTCCCCGGGGAGGGCCCCCTACAATGAGCAGTTCTTC.

The rearrangement links TRBV30 to TRBJ1-5; tentative D call: TRBD1 (6 bases). Trimming took off 3 bases at V and 1 base at J, with 13 bases between the two ends. Germline-derived CDR1 and CDR2 are GTSNPN and SVGIG (reference sequence). CDR3 length equals 15 residues. This CDR3 is CAWRVGRGSNQPQHF. The CDR3 nucleotides are TGTGCCTGGAGGGTAGGCAGGGGAAGCAATCAGCCCCAGCATTTT.

The chain uses TRBV19 and TRBJ1-3, with 7 nucleotides matching TRBD1. Germline assignment: CDR1 LNHDA and CDR2 SQIVND (reference sequence). CDR3 length: 16 amino acids. V was pared by 5 bases and J by 4 bases, with 11 bases of the junction left unmatched. DNA of the CDR3: TGTGCCAGTAGTCTCGGGAGAGGGGGCACGGGAAACACCATATATTTT. This gives the protein CASSLGRGGTGNTIYF.